These 19 T cell receptor beta chains originate from one sample sequenced in a study of blood T cell repertoires in COVID-19. Repertoires were generated with immunoSEQ multiplex PCR, while TCRdb's copy carries only in-frame clones and drops some. Altogether roughly 150,000 clones are present, 81% being singletons, with the ten largest covering 11%. The sample was peripheral blood. These receptor sequences come from a man aged 60 to 75 with active or convalescent COVID-19.

The chain recombines TRBV5-1 with TRBJ2-1; 12 bases line up with TRBD2. V gave up 2 bases and J gave up 7 bases; unmatched junction bases: 10. The CDR3 consists of 17 residues. Germline V gives CDR1 SGHRS, CDR2 YFSETQ. CDR3 sequence: CASSLSPLAGGRNEQFF. The CDR3 bases are TGCGCCAGCAGCTTAAGTCCACTAGCGGGGGGCAGGAATGAGCAGTTCTTC.

This rearrangement joins TRBV19 to TRBJ1-1; 7 bases match TRBD1. The CDR3 totals 12 residues. The V segment lost 6 bases and the J segment 5 bases; nucleotides outside the gene matches: 3. Per the germline V gene, CDR1 is LNHDA and CDR2 is SQIVND (reference sequence). In DNA form, the CDR3 reads TGTGCCAGTAGGGTGACAGGGACTGAAGCTTTCTTT. Translation: CASRVTGTEAFF. Full variable domain (missing parts from reference TRBV19 and TRBJ1-1): DGGITQSPKYLFRKEGQNVTLSCEQNLNHDAMYWYRQDPGQGLRLIYYSQIVNDFQKGDIAEGYSVSREKKESFPLTVTSAQKNPTAFYLCASRVTGTEAFFGQGTRLTVV.

The chain uses TRBV5-5 and TRBJ2-7; a weak D match, TRBD1 (6 bases). This CDR3 contains 13 residues. Trimming removed 6 bases from V and 3 bases from J, with 13 bases in between. CDR1 and CDR2 (germline): SGHKS, YYEKEE (reference sequence). The CDR3 nucleotides are TGTGCCAGCACCTGGACAGTAAGCTACGAGCAGTACTTC. Translation: CASTWTVSYEQYF.

The V and J genes are TRBV5-1 and TRBJ1-6; D ambiguous. The germline V gene has CDR1 SGHRS and CDR2 YFSETQ. This CDR3 comprises 14 residues. The V end was cut by 0 bases, the J end by 8 bases, with 9 bases between. The CDR3 nucleotides read TGCGCCAGCAGCTTGGGCCAGTTTCATTCACCCCTCCACTTT. Amino acids: CASSLGQFHSPLHF.

V gene TRBV9 combines with J gene TRBJ1-6, with 8 positions matching TRBD1. Germline V lookup: CDR1 SGDLS, CDR2 YYNGEE. V gave up 1 base and J gave up 6 bases; unmatched junction bases: 6. This CDR3 spans 16 amino acids. Here the CDR3 DNA reads TGTGCCAGCAGCGTAATGGCAGGGGGCCTTAATTCACCCCTCCACTTT. Amino acid sequence: CASSVMAGGLNSPLHF.

The chain employs TRBV6-5 and TRBJ2-1; TRBD2 matches 8 bases. The trim removed 7 bases at V and 8 bases at J, leaving 10 bases unmatched. Germline V lookup: CDR1 MNHEY, CDR2 SVGAGI. The CDR3 has 14 amino acids. CDR3 in amino acids: CASTKRTSNHEQFF. Written as DNA, the CDR3 is TGTGCCAGCACCAAACGGACTAGCAATCATGAGCAGTTCTTC.

The chain couples TRBV2 to TRBJ1-1; unclear D gene. Trimming removed 5 bases from V and 1 base from J, with 11 bases in between. This CDR3 is 14 amino acids long. Germline V gene lookup returns CDR1 SNHLY and CDR2 FYNNEI. CDR3 amino acids: CASSLRGQNTEAFF. The CDR3 coding sequence is TGTGCCAGCAGTCTCCGTGGCCAGAACACTGAAGCTTTCTTT.

This clone occurred a few times. The chain carries TRBV3-1 (or the pseudogene TRBV3-2) and TRBJ1-1; 7 bases line up with TRBD1. This CDR3 is built from 16 residues. Germline CDR1 and CDR2: LGHDT and YNNKEL (reference sequence). J gave up 1 base and V 3 bases, and 8 bases lay outside the gene matches. This CDR3 reads CASSHFLGQANTEAFF. The CDR3 DNA reads TGTGCCAGCAGCCATTTCCTTGGACAGGCGAACACTGAAGCTTTCTTT.

This clone is a singleton in its sample. The chain carries TRBV5-1 and TRBJ2-7; 9 bases fit TRBD1. CDR1 and CDR2 (germline): SGHRS, YFSETQ. The trim removed 0 bases at V and 3 bases at J, leaving 7 bases unmatched. The CDR3 is made up of 16 amino acids. The CDR3 loop reads CASSLASGTGNYEQYF. The CDR3 DNA sequence: TGCGCCAGCAGCTTGGCGTCCGGGACAGGGAACTACGAGCAGTACTTC. Using reference TRBV5-1 and TRBJ2-7 for the parts outside the CDR3, the full variable domain is KAGVTQTPRYLIKTRGQQVTLSCSPISGHRSVSWYQQTPGQGLQFLFEYFSETQRNKGNFPGRFSGRQFSNSRSEMNVSTLELGDSALYLCASSLASGTGNYEQYFGPGTRLTVT.

This rearrangement joins TRBV7-9 to TRBJ2-7, with D possibly matching TRBD1 (5 bases). The CDR3 totals 14 residues. V lost 0 bases, J lost 3 bases, and 9 bases lay in between. Germline CDR1 SEHNR, CDR2 FQNEAQ (reference sequence). CDR3 sequence reads: CASSLAGVGYEQYF. In DNA form, the CDR3 reads TGTGCCAGCAGCTTAGCAGGGGTAGGCTACGAGCAGTACTTC. The variable domain in full, with the rest retrieved from reference TRBV7-9 and TRBJ2-7, is DTGVSQNPRHKITKRGQNVTFRCDPISEHNRLYWYRQTLGQGPEFLTYFQNEAQLEKSRLLSDRFSAERPKGSFSTLEIQRTEQGDSAMYLCASSLAGVGYEQYFGPGTRLTVT.

This rearrangement joins TRBV27 to TRBJ2-3; 7 positions match TRBD1. Trimming at V came to 2 bases and at J to 6 bases, leaving 8 bases not matched to a gene. The CDR3 runs to 15 residues. Looked up from germline, CDR1 is MNHEY and CDR2 is SMNVEV (reference sequence). The CDR3 here is CASSLGPGGRDTQYF. In DNA form, the CDR3 reads TGTGCCAGCAGTTTAGGTCCAGGGGGTCGTGATACGCAGTATTTT.

This clone was observed many times. The rearrangement joins TRBV5-1 to TRBJ1-5; weak D call: TRBD1 (5 bases). Trimming took off 0 bases at V and 1 base at J, with 8 bases between the two ends. Germline V gene data show CDR1 as SGHRS and CDR2 as YFSETQ. CDR3 length: 15 amino acids. The CDR3 is CASSLADTSNQPQHF. The CDR3, as DNA: TGCGCCAGCAGCTTGGCGGACACAAGCAATCAGCCCCAGCATTTT.

The chain employs TRBV14 and TRBJ2-7, with 9 positions matching TRBD2. The CDR3 runs to 15 residues. CDR1 SGHDN and CDR2 FVKESK come from the germline V gene. V trimming: 2 bases; J trimming: 3 bases; junction bases outside the gene matches: 5. CDR3 protein: CASSQMTSGLYEQYF. CDR3 coding DNA: TGTGCCAGCAGCCAAATGACTAGCGGCCTCTACGAGCAGTACTTC.

The gene calls are TRBV18 and TRBJ1-1, with a weak D call TRBD1 (5 bases). V was cut by 2 bases and J by 2 bases, with 12 bases left in between. Germline CDR1 reads KGHSH; CDR2 reads LQKENI. The CDR3 spans 15 residues. CDR3 sequence reads: CASSPTPTVNTEAFF. In DNA form, the CDR3 reads TGTGCCAGCTCACCAACGCCGACAGTTAACACTGAAGCTTTCTTT.

The V call is TRBV7-9, the J call TRBJ2-7, with 7 bases lining up with TRBD1. The V gene end was trimmed by 5 bases and the J gene end by 2 bases; junction bases not matched to a gene: 9. The CDR3 covers 15 residues. Germline-derived CDR1 and CDR2 are SEHNR and FQNEAQ (reference sequence). CDR3 region: CASSPPTGPPYEQYF. CDR3 nucleotide sequence: TGTGCCAGCAGCCCCCCGACAGGGCCCCCCTACGAGCAGTACTTC.

CDR3 residues: CASTLRTTHTGELFF. The CDR3 nucleotides read TGTGCCAGCACCCTCCGGACAACTCACACCGGGGAGCTGTTTTTT. The chain employs TRBV27 and TRBJ2-2; D might be TRBD1 (5 bases). Per the germline V gene, CDR1 is MNHEY and CDR2 is SMNVEV (reference sequence). Trimming took 7 bases from V and 3 from J, leaving 15 bases between them. The CDR3 totals 15 residues.

The V gene is TRBV11-2, the J gene TRBJ2-2; 12 bases match TRBD1. This CDR3 has 15 residues. V lost 4 bases and J lost 6; bases outside the gene matches: 3. Germline-derived CDR1 and CDR2 are SGHAT and FQNNGV. The CDR3 DNA reads as TGTGCCAGCAGCTGGGGGACAGGGGGCCCCGGGGAGCTGTTTTTT. Protein: CASSWGTGGPGELFF.

This sequence joins TRBV9 and TRBJ2-2; 7 bases agree with TRBD1. Germline V gives CDR1 SGDLS, CDR2 YYNGEE. V shed 1 base, J shed 2 bases, and the junction held 5 bases outside the gene matches. The CDR3 runs 16 residues. The CDR3: CASSVRRDSNTGELFF. In DNA, the CDR3 is TGTGCCAGCAGCGTACGCCGGGACAGCAACACCGGGGAGCTGTTTTTT.

The chain carries TRBV16 and TRBJ1-2; TRBD1 is a possible D gene (5 bases). Germline V CDR1 and CDR2: KGHSY, FQNENV. Deletions cut 7 bases from V and 5 bases from J, with 14 bases between. The CDR3 extends over 13 amino acids. Here the CDR3 DNA reads TGTGCCAGCATCCTAATACCAGGGTATGGCTACACCTTC. This gives the protein CASILIPGYGYTF.